This T cell receptor beta chain was captured in a study of cytomegalovirus exposure and HLA in healthy donors. Study context: A preliminary data release comprised about 85 million unique TCRs obtained from HLA-typed donors.

CDR3 length: 15 amino acids. Germline CDR1 reads SEHNR; CDR2 reads FQNEAQ (reference sequence). Concerning this clone itself: One end of the junction varies from germline; a read error may be responsible.

Primers: 60 Vbeta forward and 13 Jbeta reverse. Sequenced by immunoSEQ multiplex PCR; TCRdb stores in-frame clones only, minus some. This table has approximately 97,000 clones, less than 80% appearing once. The source is a woman in her thirties or forties in good health and CMV-seropositive. The chain carries TRBV7-9 and TRBJ2-3; D is unresolved. Sequenced sample: PBMCs. The CDR3 region is CSSSFSGAGTDTQYF. CDR3 bases: TGTTCCAGCAGCTTTTCCGGAGCCGGCACAGATACGCAGTATTTT.